This T cell receptor beta chain was captured in a study of monozygotic twins with inflammatory bowel disease. Study-level points and caveats: Twins with IBD were found to have lower TCRbeta diversity (inverse Simpson) than healthy co-twins.

A word on this clonotype: Its specificity is not known.

Researchers ran eight separate cDNA reactions for each sample. Amplification of TCRalpha and TCRbeta cDNA involved two nested PCRs that ran for about 16 and 10 cycles. Using the 5' RACE reads, TCRdb records one entry per CDR3 protein without DNA. This listing includes approximately 400,000 distinct CDR3 sequences. CDR3 length: 11 residues. Germline V lookup: CDR1 GTSNPN, CDR2 SVGIG (reference sequence). The V gene is TRBV30, the J gene TRBJ2-3. The clonotype comes from a human donor with ulcerative colitis or Crohn's disease, or a healthy co-twin of an affected twin (not recorded which). The sequenced sample consisted of blood. The CDR3 sequence: CAWSEKDTQYF.